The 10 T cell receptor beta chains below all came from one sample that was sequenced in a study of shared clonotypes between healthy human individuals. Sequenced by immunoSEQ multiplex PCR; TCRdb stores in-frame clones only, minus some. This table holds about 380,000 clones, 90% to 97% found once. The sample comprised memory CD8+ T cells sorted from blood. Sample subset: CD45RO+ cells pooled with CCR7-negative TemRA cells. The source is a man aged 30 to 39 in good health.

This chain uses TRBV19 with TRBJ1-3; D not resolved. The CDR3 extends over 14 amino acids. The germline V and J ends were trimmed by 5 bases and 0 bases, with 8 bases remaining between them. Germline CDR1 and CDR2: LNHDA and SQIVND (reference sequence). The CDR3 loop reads CASSRGSSGNTIYF. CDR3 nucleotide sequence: TGTGCCAGTAGTCGGGGTAGCTCTGGAAACACCATATATTTT.

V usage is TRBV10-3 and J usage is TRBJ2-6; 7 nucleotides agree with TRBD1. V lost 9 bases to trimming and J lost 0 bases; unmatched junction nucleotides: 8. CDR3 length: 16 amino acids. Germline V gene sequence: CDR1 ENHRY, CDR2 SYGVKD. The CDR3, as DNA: TGTGCCATAACCGGGACAGCCTACTCTGGGGCCAACGTCCTGACTTTC. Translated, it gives CAITGTAYSGANVLTF.

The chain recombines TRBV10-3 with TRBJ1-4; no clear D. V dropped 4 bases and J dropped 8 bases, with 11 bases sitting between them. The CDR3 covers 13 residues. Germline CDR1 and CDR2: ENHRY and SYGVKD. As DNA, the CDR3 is TGTGCCATCAGTGCCGGGAAGGGCGAAAAACTGTTTTTT. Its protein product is CAISAGKGEKLFF.

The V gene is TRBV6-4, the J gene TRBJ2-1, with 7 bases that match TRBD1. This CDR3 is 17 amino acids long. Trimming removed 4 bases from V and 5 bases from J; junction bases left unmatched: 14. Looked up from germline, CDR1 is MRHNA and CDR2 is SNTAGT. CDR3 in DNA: TGTGCCAGCAGTGTATGGCTAGCTAAGGGGGCCCACAATGAGCAGTTCTTC. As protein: CASSVWLAKGAHNEQFF.

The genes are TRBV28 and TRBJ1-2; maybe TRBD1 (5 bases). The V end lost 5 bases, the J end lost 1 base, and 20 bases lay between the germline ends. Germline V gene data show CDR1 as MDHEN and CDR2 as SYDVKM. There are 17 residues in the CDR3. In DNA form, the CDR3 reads TGTGCCAGCAGTCCTCTGGACACGAGCAAGATTAACTATGGCTACACCTTC. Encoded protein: CASSPLDTSKINYGYTF.

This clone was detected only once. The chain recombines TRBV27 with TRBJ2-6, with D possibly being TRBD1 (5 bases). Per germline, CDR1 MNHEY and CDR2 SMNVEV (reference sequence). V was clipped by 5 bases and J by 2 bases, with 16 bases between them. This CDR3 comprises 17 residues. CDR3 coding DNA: TGTGCCAGCAGTCCAATTCCAGGGTTAGCTGGGGCCAACGTCCTGACTTTC. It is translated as CASSPIPGLAGANVLTF.

The CDR3 reads CATSQARRQGAGETQYF. CDR3 DNA sequence: TGTGCCACCAGCCAGGCACGGAGACAGGGGGCCGGTGAGACCCAGTACTTC. This chain joins TRBV15 and TRBJ2-5, with 10 bases identical to TRBD1. The germline V gene encodes CDR1 LNHNV and CDR2 YYDKDF (reference sequence). CDR3 size: 17 residues. V shed 5 bases and J 5 bases; nucleotides not matched to a gene: 14.

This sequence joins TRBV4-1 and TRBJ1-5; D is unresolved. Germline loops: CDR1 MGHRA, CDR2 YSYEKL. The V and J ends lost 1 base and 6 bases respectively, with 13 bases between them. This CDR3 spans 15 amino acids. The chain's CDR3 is CASSQGRTVGQPQHF. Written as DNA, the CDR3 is TGCGCCAGCAGCCAAGGTCGCACCGTGGGTCAGCCCCAGCATTTT.

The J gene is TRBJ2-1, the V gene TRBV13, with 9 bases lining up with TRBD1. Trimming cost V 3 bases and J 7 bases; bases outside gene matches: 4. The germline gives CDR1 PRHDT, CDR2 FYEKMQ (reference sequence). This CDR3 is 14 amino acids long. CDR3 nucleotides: TGTGCCAGCAGCTTCCCAGACAGGGGGAATGAGCAGTTCTTC. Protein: CASSFPDRGNEQFF.

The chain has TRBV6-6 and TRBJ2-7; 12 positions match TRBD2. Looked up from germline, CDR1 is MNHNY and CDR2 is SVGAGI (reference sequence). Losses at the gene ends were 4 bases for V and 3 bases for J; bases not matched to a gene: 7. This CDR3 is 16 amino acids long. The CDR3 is CASSLLAGGYYYEQYF. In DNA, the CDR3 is TGTGCCAGCAGTTTACTAGCGGGAGGATATTACTACGAGCAGTACTTC.